This is a list of T cell receptor beta chains from one sample in a study of shared clonotypes between healthy human individuals. Method: immunoSEQ multiplex PCR; TCRdb's copy keeps in-frame clones and lacks some. The sample has 2 million to 2.5 million clones; approximately 96% are singletons. The sample comprised naive CD4+ T cells sorted from blood. These receptors were taken from a man younger than 35 in good health. CDR3s include the opening cysteine and the closing phenylalanine or tryptophan. A D gene is named only where the DNA matches it firmly. The size of a clone is reported for some rows only, either as once, few or many, or as a class for expanded clones.

J,D,length,V,size,CDR3,DNA
TRBJ2-7,.,14,TRBV10-3,.,CAISEGSGSYEQYF,TGTGCCATCAGTGAGGGATCAGGGTCCTACGAGCAGTACTTC
TRBJ1-1,TRBD1,15,TRBV6-6,.,CASSYSIGTGIEAFF,TGTGCCAGCAGTTACTCGATAGGGACAGGGATAGAAGCTTTCTTT
TRBJ2-7,.,13,TRBV2,few,CASSQTSNYEQYF,TGTGCCAGCAGCCAGACTAGTAACTACGAGCAGTACTTC
TRBJ1-6,.,16,TRBV7-2,.,CASSLIPRPGNSPLHF,TGTGCCAGCAGCTTAATTCCCAGGCCTGGTAATTCACCCCTCCACTTT
TRBJ1-5,.,15,TRBV7-2,.,CASTARGNEDQPQHF,TGTGCCAGCACCGCTAGGGGGAACGAAGATCAGCCCCAGCATTTT
TRBJ2-5,TRBD2,15,TRBV9,.,CASSVASGGIETQYF,TGTGCCAGCAGCGTAGCTAGCGGGGGTATAGAGACCCAGTACTTC
TRBJ1-1,.,15,TRBV13,.,CASSTPRGRDTEAFF,TGTGCCAGCAGCACTCCTAGGGGTCGCGACACTGAAGCTTTCTTT
TRBJ2-7,TRBD2,15,TRBV10-3,.,CAISESSGGAHEQYF,TGTGCCATCAGTGAGTCTAGCGGGGGGGCCCACGAGCAGTACTTC
TRBJ2-1,TRBD1,16,TRBV4-1,.,CASSSPGTAIYNEQFF,TGCGCCAGCAGCTCCCCCGGGACAGCAATATACAATGAGCAGTTCTTC
TRBJ2-7,.,12,TRBV2,.,CASREGRDEQYF,TGTGCCAGCAGGGAGGGTAGGGACGAGCAGTACTTC
TRBJ2-1,TRBD1,14,TRBV7-9,once,CASSGQGMYNEQFF,TGTGCCAGCAGCGGACAGGGTATGTACAATGAGCAGTTCTTC
TRBJ2-5,.,19,TRBV7-6,.,CASSLDTARRSGNQETQYF,TGTGCCAGCAGCTTAGACACGGCCCGGAGGTCGGGGAACCAAGAGACCCAGTACTTC
TRBJ2-5,.,12,TRBV2,once,CAIGGIGETQYF,TGTGCCATAGGGGGGATAGGAGAGACCCAGTACTTC
TRBJ2-3,.,14,TRBV28,once,CASSTNREADTQYF,TGTGCCAGCAGCACCAACAGGGAGGCAGATACGCAGTATTTT
TRBJ1-6,TRBD1,14,TRBV6-1,.,CASSWTGISSPLHF,TGTGCCAGCAGTTGGACAGGGATCAGTTCACCCCTCCACTTT
TRBJ1-5,.,14,TRBV6-1,.,CASTRDGHNQPQHF,TGTGCCAGCACAAGGGACGGCCACAATCAGCCCCAGCATTTT
TRBJ1-1,TRBD1,14,TRBV7-3,.,CASTPGGQNTEAFF,TGTGCCAGCACGCCAGGGGGCCAGAACACTGAAGCTTTCTTT
TRBJ2-1,.,14,TRBV4-1,.,CASSQVGTYNEQFF,TGCGCCAGCAGCCAAGTGGGGACATACAATGAGCAGTTCTTC
TRBJ2-5,TRBD2,15,TRBV2,.,CASRWTSGAQETQYF,TGTGCCAGCAGATGGACTAGCGGGGCTCAAGAGACCCAGTACTTC
TRBJ2-5,.,13,TRBV7-6,.,CASSFTGQETQYF,TGTGCCAGCAGCTTCACAGGACAAGAGACCCAGTACTTC